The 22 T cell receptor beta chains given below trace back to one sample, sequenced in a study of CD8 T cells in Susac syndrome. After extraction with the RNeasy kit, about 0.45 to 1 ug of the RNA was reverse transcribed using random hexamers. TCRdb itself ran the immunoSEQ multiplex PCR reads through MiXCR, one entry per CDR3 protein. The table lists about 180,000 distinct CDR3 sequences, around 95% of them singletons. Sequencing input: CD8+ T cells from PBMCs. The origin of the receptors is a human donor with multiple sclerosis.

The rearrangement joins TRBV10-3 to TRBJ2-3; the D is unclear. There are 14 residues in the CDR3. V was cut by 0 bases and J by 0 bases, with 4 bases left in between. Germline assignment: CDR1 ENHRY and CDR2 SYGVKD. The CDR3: CAISESPSTDTQYF. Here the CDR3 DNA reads TGTGCCATCAGTGAGTCCCCGAGCACAGATACGCAGTATTTT.

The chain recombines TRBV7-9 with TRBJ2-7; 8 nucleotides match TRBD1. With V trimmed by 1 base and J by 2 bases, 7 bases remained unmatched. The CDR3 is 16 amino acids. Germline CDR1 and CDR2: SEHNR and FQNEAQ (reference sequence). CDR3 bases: TGTGCCAGCAGCTTAGTTACAGGGGGGCCGACCTACGAGCAGTACTTC. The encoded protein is CASSLVTGGPTYEQYF.

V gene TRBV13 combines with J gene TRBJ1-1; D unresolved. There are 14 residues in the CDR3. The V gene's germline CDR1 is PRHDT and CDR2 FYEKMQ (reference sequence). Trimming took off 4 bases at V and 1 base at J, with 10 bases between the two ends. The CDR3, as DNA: TGTGCCAGCAGCTCCAGACCCGAGAACACTGAAGCTTTCTTT. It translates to CASSSRPENTEAFF.

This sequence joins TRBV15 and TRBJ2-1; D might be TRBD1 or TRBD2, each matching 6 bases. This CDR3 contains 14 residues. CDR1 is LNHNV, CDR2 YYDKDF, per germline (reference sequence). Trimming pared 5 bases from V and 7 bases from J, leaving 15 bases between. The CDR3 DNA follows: TGTGCCACCAGCTTTTGGGAAGGGGGGAATGAGCAGTTCTTC. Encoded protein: CATSFWEGGNEQFF.

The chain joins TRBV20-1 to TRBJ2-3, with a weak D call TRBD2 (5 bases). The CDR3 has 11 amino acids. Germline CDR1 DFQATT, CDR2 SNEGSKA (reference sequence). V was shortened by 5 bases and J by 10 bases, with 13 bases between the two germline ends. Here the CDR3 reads CSALEGRPQYF. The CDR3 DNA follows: TGCAGTGCTCTAGAGGGAAGGCCGCAGTATTTT.

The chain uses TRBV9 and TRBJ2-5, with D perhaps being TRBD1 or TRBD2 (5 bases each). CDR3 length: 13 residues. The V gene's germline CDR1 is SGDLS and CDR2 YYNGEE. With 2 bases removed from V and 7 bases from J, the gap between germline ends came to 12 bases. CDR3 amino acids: CASSVGTPATQYF. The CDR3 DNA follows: TGTGCCAGCAGCGTGGGGACCCCAGCGACCCAGTACTTC. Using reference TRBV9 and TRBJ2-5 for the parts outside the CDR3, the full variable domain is DSGVTQTPKHLITATGQRVTLRCSPRSGDLSVYWYQQSLDQGLQFLIQYYNGEERAKGNILERFSAQQFPDLHSELNLSSLELGDSALYFCASSVGTPATQYFGPGTRLLVL.

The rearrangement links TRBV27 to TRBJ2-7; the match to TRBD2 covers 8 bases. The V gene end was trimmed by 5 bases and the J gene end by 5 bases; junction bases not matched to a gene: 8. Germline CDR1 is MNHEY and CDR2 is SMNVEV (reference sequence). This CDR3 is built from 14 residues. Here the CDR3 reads CASSTGLVPNEQYF. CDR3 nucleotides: TGTGCCAGCAGTACGGGACTAGTCCCCAACGAGCAGTACTTC.

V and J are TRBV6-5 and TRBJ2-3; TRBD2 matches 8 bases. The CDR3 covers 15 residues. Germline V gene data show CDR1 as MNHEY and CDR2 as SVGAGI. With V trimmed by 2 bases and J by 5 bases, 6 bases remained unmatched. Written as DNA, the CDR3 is TGTGCCAGCAGTTACCGTAGCGGGGTACAAGATACGCAGTATTTT. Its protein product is CASSYRSGVQDTQYF.

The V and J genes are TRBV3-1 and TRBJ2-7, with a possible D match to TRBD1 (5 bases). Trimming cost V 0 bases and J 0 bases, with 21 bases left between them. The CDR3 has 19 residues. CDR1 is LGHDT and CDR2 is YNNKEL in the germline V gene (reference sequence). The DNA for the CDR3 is TGTGCCAGCAGCCAAGATGCTCGGCTAAGGGGCACAGACTCCTACGAGCAGTACTTC. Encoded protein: CASSQDARLRGTDSYEQYF.

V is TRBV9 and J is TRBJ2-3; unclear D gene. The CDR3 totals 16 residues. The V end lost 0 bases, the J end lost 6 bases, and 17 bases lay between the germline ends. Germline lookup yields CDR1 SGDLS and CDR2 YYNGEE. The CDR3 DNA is TGTGCCAGCAGCGTAGAATTTGGGTTAGGCGGTGATACGCAGTATTTT. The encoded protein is CASSVEFGLGGDTQYF. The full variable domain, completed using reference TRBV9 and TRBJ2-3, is DSGVTQTPKHLITATGQRVTLRCSPRSGDLSVYWYQQSLDQGLQFLIQYYNGEERAKGNILERFSAQQFPDLHSELNLSSLELGDSALYFCASSVEFGLGGDTQYFGPGTRLTVL.

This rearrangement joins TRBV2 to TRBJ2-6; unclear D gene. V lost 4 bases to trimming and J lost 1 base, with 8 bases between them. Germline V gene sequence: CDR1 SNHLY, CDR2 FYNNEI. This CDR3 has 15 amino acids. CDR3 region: CASSAVSSGANVLTF. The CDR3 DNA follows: TGTGCCAGCAGTGCCGTGTCATCTGGGGCCAACGTCCTGACTTTC.

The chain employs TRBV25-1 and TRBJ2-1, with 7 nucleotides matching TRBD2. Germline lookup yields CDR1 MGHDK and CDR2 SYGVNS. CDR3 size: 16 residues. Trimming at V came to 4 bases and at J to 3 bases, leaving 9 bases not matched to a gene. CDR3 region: CASSAGRREGYNEQFF. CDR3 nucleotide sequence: TGTGCCAGCAGTGCAGGGCGGAGGGAGGGCTACAATGAGCAGTTCTTC. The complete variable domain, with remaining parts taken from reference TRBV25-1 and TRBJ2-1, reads EADIYQTPRYLVIGTGKKITLECSQTMGHDKMYWYQQDPGMELHLIHYSYGVNSTEKGDLSSESTVSRIRTEHFPLTLESARPSHTSQYLCASSAGRREGYNEQFFGPGTRLTVL.

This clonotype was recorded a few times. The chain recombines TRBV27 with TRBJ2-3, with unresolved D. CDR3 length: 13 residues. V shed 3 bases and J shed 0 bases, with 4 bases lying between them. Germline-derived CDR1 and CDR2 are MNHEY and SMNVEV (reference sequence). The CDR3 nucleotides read TGTGCCAGCAGTTTCGGTAGCACAGATACGCAGTATTTT. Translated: CASSFGSTDTQYF.

This CDR3 is CASSQGTGDEQFF. CDR3 nucleotide sequence: TGTGCCAGCAGCCAAGGGACAGGGGATGAGCAGTTCTTC. The genes are TRBV14 and TRBJ2-1; TRBD1 aligns across 9 bases. The CDR3 contains 13 residues. The ends lost 1 base at V and 8 bases at J; junction bases unmatched: 0. Germline loops: CDR1 SGHDN, CDR2 FVKESK.

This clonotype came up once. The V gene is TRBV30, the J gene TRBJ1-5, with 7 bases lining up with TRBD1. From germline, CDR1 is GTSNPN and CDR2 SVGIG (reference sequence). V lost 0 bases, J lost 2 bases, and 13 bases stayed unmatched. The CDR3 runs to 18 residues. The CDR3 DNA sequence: TGTGCCTGGAGTGTCCCAGGACAGGTTTGGAAAGGCAATCAGCCCCAGCATTTT. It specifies CAWSVPGQVWKGNQPQHF.

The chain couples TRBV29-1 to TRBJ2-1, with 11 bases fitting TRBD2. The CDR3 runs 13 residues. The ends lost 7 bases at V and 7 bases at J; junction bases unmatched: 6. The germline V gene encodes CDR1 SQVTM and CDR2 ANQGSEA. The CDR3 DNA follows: TGCAGCGCTTTAGCGGGGGGGCCTAATGAGCAGTTCTTC. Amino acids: CSALAGGPNEQFF.

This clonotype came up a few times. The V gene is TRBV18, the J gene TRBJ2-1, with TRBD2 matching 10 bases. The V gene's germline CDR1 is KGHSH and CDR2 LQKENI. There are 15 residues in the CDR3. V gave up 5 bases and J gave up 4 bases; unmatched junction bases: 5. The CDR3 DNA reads TGTGCCAGCTCAGGCCTAGCGGGGGCTTACAATGAGCAGTTCTTC. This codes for CASSGLAGAYNEQFF.

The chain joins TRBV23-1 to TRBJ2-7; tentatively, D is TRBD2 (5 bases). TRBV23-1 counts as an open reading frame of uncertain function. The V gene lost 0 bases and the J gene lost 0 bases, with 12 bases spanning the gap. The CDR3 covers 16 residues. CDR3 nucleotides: TGCGCCAGCAGTCAATCTGACGGGAACCTCTCCTACGAGCAGTACTTC. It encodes CASSQSDGNLSYEQYF.

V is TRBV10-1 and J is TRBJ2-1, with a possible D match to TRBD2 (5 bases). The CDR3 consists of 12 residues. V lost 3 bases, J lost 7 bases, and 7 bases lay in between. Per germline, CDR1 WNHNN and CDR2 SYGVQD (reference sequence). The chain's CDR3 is CASSDRLNEQFF. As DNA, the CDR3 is TGCGCCAGCAGTGACCGACTAAATGAGCAGTTCTTC.

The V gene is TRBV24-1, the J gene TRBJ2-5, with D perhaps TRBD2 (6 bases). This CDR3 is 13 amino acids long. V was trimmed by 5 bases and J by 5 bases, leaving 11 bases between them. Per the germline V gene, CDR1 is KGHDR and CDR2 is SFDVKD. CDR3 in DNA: TGTGCCACCAGTGTTTCGGGAGACGAGACCCAGTACTTC. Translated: CATSVSGDETQYF.

CDR3 nucleotides: TGTGCCAGCAGCTCCGGGACAGGGGGCCACGAGCAGTACTTC. It codes for CASSSGTGGHEQYF. This chain links TRBV7-9 with TRBJ2-7; 12 nucleotides line up with TRBD1. This CDR3 has 14 residues. V shed 4 bases, J shed 5 bases, and the junction held 3 bases outside the gene matches. Germline loops: CDR1 SEHNR, CDR2 FQNEAQ (reference sequence).

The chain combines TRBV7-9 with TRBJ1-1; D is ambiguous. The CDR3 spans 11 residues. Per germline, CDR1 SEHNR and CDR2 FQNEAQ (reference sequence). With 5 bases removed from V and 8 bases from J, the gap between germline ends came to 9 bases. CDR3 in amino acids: CASSVSQEAFF. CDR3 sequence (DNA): TGTGCCAGCAGCGTTAGTCAGGAAGCTTTCTTT.